These T cell receptor beta chains were read from a single sample in a study of blood T cell repertoires in COVID-19. Method: immunoSEQ multiplex PCR; TCRdb's copy keeps in-frame clones and lacks some. Of a few hundred thousand clones detected, more than 65% appear once; the ten largest clones hold 0.85% to 1.2%. The sample comprised peripheral blood. The receptors were gathered from a human donor with acute or convalescent COVID-19. The donor label of this sample is uncertain. Both conserved end residues are part of each CDR3. The order of the fields is D gene, J gene, V gene, clone size, CDR3 DNA, CDR3 protein. The D gene is left open where the match is weak. Clone size appears in some rows only: once, few, many, or a class for an expanded clone.

d_gene: TRBD2; j_gene: TRBJ2-7; v_gene: TRBV27; abundance: NA; CDR3nt: TGTGCCAGCGGCGGGAGGCCCACCGACTTTTACGAGCAGTACTTC; CDR3aa: CASGGRPTDFYEQYF
d_gene: NA; j_gene: TRBJ2-7; v_gene: TRBV24-1; abundance: NA; CDR3nt: TGTGCCACCAGTGATTCTGGACTTATGAACGAGCAGTACTTC; CDR3aa: CATSDSGLMNEQYF
d_gene: NA; j_gene: TRBJ1-1; v_gene: TRBV7-9; abundance: once; CDR3nt: TGTGCCAGCAGCCCCATAGGACGGAGGGAAACTGAAGCTTTCTTT; CDR3aa: CASSPIGRRETEAFF
d_gene: NA; j_gene: TRBJ2-7; v_gene: TRBV18; abundance: NA; CDR3nt: TGTGCCAGCTCACCACTAGACGGGAGAATCTACGAGCAGTACTTC; CDR3aa: CASSPLDGRIYEQYF
d_gene: NA; j_gene: TRBJ2-1; v_gene: TRBV5-4; abundance: NA; CDR3nt: TGTGCCAGCAGCTTGGACACGGGAGTAGGTGAGCAGTTCTTC; CDR3aa: CASSLDTGVGEQFF
d_gene: TRBD1; j_gene: TRBJ2-1; v_gene: TRBV18; abundance: NA; CDR3nt: TGTGCCAGCTCATCCGACAGGGGGCCTAATGAGCAGTTCTTC; CDR3aa: CASSSDRGPNEQFF
d_gene: TRBD1; j_gene: TRBJ2-1; v_gene: TRBV6-5; abundance: NA; CDR3nt: TGTGCCAGCAGACGAGACAGGGCCTACAATGAGCAGTTCTTC; CDR3aa: CASRRDRAYNEQFF
d_gene: TRBD1; j_gene: TRBJ1-1; v_gene: TRBV7-9; abundance: NA; CDR3nt: TGTGCCAGCAGCCCCAGACAGGGAGCGAGAGCTTTCTTT; CDR3aa: CASSPRQGARAFF
d_gene: NA; j_gene: TRBJ1-2; v_gene: TRBV19; abundance: NA; CDR3nt: TGTGCCAGTAGTATTGGGGGGGCGCCTTATGGCTACACCTTC; CDR3aa: CASSIGGAPYGYTF
d_gene: NA; j_gene: TRBJ1-5; v_gene: TRBV2; abundance: NA; CDR3nt: TGTGCCAGCAGTTCACAGGGACGGACTGGACAGCCCCAGCATTTT; CDR3aa: CASSSQGRTGQPQHF
d_gene: TRBD2; j_gene: TRBJ2-7; v_gene: TRBV30; abundance: NA; CDR3nt: TGTGCCTGGAGTGGGGGCGGGAGAGGCTACGAGCAGTACTTC; CDR3aa: CAWSGGGRGYEQYF
d_gene: NA; j_gene: TRBJ2-1; v_gene: TRBV19; abundance: NA; CDR3nt: TGTGCCAGTAGTTTGGGGGGGCCCATCGATGAGCAGTTCTTC; CDR3aa: CASSLGGPIDEQFF
d_gene: NA; j_gene: TRBJ1-5; v_gene: TRBV5-1; abundance: NA; CDR3nt: TGCGCCAGCAGCTTGGTACCGGACACGAATCAGCCCCAGCATTTT; CDR3aa: CASSLVPDTNQPQHF
d_gene: NA; j_gene: TRBJ2-1; v_gene: TRBV7-8; abundance: NA; CDR3nt: TGTGCCAGCAGCTTAGCTTGGGGGGTGATCAATGAGCAGTTCTTC; CDR3aa: CASSLAWGVINEQFF
d_gene: NA; j_gene: TRBJ2-5; v_gene: TRBV11-2; abundance: NA; CDR3nt: TGTGCCAGCAGCTCGTACATACCAACGGGGCAAGAGACCCAGTACTTC; CDR3aa: CASSSYIPTGQETQYF
d_gene: TRBD1; j_gene: TRBJ1-2; v_gene: TRBV28; abundance: few; CDR3nt: TGTGCCAGCAGTTCTCGGACAGGGGTCTTCTATGGCTACACCTTC; CDR3aa: CASSSRTGVFYGYTF
d_gene: TRBD1; j_gene: TRBJ1-2; v_gene: TRBV7-9; abundance: NA; CDR3nt: TGTGCCAGCAGCTCCGGACAGGGAGTGGACTATGGCTACACCTTC; CDR3aa: CASSSGQGVDYGYTF
d_gene: TRBD1; j_gene: TRBJ2-1; v_gene: TRBV7-2; abundance: NA; CDR3nt: TGTGCCAGCAGCTTAGACAGGGGGGCCTACAATGAGCAGTTCTTC; CDR3aa: CASSLDRGAYNEQFF
d_gene: TRBD2; j_gene: TRBJ2-2; v_gene: TRBV5-4; abundance: many; CDR3nt: TGTGCCAGCAGCGACGGACTAGCGACGGTCGGGGAGCTGTTTTTT; CDR3aa: CASSDGLATVGELFF
d_gene: TRBD1; j_gene: TRBJ2-1; v_gene: TRBV28; abundance: NA; CDR3nt: TGTGCCAGCAGTTTGGACAGGGTCCATGAGCAGTTCTTC; CDR3aa: CASSLDRVHEQFF
d_gene: NA; j_gene: TRBJ1-1; v_gene: TRBV29-1; abundance: NA; CDR3nt: TGCAGCGTTATGGGGCAGGGGAACACTGAAGCTTTCTTT; CDR3aa: CSVMGQGNTEAFF
d_gene: TRBD1; j_gene: TRBJ1-2; v_gene: TRBV6-1; abundance: NA; CDR3nt: TGTGCCAGCAGTGAGCAACAGGGGGCCTATGGCTACACCTTC; CDR3aa: CASSEQQGAYGYTF
d_gene: TRBD1; j_gene: TRBJ2-1; v_gene: TRBV19; abundance: NA; CDR3nt: TGTGCCAGCTCACGGGACAGGGGGATATATGAGCAGTTCTTC; CDR3aa: CASSRDRGIYEQFF
d_gene: NA; j_gene: TRBJ2-7; v_gene: TRBV7-2; abundance: NA; CDR3nt: TGTGCCAGCAGCTCGGACTTCCCTCGGGAGCAGTACTTC; CDR3aa: CASSSDFPREQYF
d_gene: TRBD1; j_gene: TRBJ2-7; v_gene: TRBV7-6; abundance: NA; CDR3nt: TGTGCCAGCAGCATAATCAGGGGGCAGGAGCAGTACTTC; CDR3aa: CASSIIRGQEQYF
d_gene: NA; j_gene: TRBJ2-2; v_gene: TRBV2; abundance: NA; CDR3nt: TGTGCCAGCAGTTGGCAGGGGACAAATACCGGGGAGCTGTTTTTT; CDR3aa: CASSWQGTNTGELFF
d_gene: TRBD2; j_gene: TRBJ2-3; v_gene: TRBV7-9; abundance: NA; CDR3nt: TGTGCCAGCAGCTTAGGAGGGGGACTAGCGGGAGATACGCAGTATTTT; CDR3aa: CASSLGGGLAGDTQYF
d_gene: NA; j_gene: TRBJ2-7; v_gene: TRBV2; abundance: once; CDR3nt: TGTGCCAGCACTGAGGGGCCAGGTATCTCCTACGAGCAGTACTTC; CDR3aa: CASTEGPGISYEQYF
d_gene: NA; j_gene: TRBJ1-5; v_gene: TRBV5-8; abundance: NA; CDR3nt: TGTGCCAGCAGCTTCGTCCCCCTGAATCAGCCCCAGCATTTT; CDR3aa: CASSFVPLNQPQHF
d_gene: NA; j_gene: TRBJ2-7; v_gene: TRBV7-9; abundance: once; CDR3nt: TGTGCCAGCAGCTTACGCGTCGACAGTGCCTACGAGCAGTACTTC; CDR3aa: CASSLRVDSAYEQYF
d_gene: NA; j_gene: TRBJ2-1; v_gene: TRBV29-1; abundance: few; CDR3nt: TGCAGCATTAGAGCGTTTCTGAACAATGAGCAGTTCTTC; CDR3aa: CSIRAFLNNEQFF
d_gene: NA; j_gene: TRBJ1-1; v_gene: TRBV5-6; abundance: NA; CDR3nt: TGTGCCAGCAGCTCCCACAGTGAAGCTTTCTTT; CDR3aa: CASSSHSEAFF
d_gene: NA; j_gene: TRBJ1-4; v_gene: TRBV3-1/TRBV3-2; abundance: NA; CDR3nt: TGTGCCAGCAGCCTCAGGGGTGCAGGGGAAAAACTGTTTTTT; CDR3aa: CASSLRGAGEKLFF
d_gene: NA; j_gene: TRBJ2-3; v_gene: TRBV5-1; abundance: NA; CDR3nt: TGCGCCAGCAGCTGGCAGGACTTGGGCTTAGATACGCAGTATTTT; CDR3aa: CASSWQDLGLDTQYF
d_gene: NA; j_gene: TRBJ1-1; v_gene: TRBV5-1; abundance: few; CDR3nt: TGCGCCAGCAGCTTGACAGTAGTGTCTGAAGCTTTCTTT; CDR3aa: CASSLTVVSEAFF
d_gene: TRBD1; j_gene: TRBJ1-4; v_gene: TRBV5-5; abundance: NA; CDR3nt: TGTGCCAGCAGCTTGTCCCAGGGGGCGCTTCCTAATGAAAAACTGTTTTTT; CDR3aa: CASSLSQGALPNEKLFF
d_gene: TRBD2; j_gene: TRBJ2-7; v_gene: TRBV30; abundance: NA; CDR3nt: TGTGCCTGGACTCCCCGGGGGGACTACAATCTGGCCTACGAGCAGTACTTC; CDR3aa: CAWTPRGDYNLAYEQYF
d_gene: TRBD1; j_gene: TRBJ1-1; v_gene: TRBV11-3; abundance: few; CDR3nt: TGTGCCAGCAGCCCCGGGACAGCTAGAAACACTGAAGCTTTCTTT; CDR3aa: CASSPGTARNTEAFF
d_gene: NA; j_gene: TRBJ1-3; v_gene: TRBV21-1; abundance: NA; CDR3nt: TGTGCCAGCAGCAAAGGGGTTCTCAGGGTACGCCCTGGAAACACCATATATTTT; CDR3aa: CASSKGVLRVRPGNTIYF
d_gene: NA; j_gene: TRBJ1-1; v_gene: TRBV20-1; abundance: NA; CDR3nt: TGCAGTGCTAGTCTCAACAGGGCCTCCTTTGAAGCTTTCTTT; CDR3aa: CSASLNRASFEAFF
d_gene: TRBD1; j_gene: TRBJ1-6; v_gene: TRBV5-1; abundance: NA; CDR3nt: TGCGCCAGCAGCTCGGCGGGACAGATGAATTCACCCCTCCACTTT; CDR3aa: CASSSAGQMNSPLHF
d_gene: TRBD2; j_gene: TRBJ2-3; v_gene: TRBV11-2; abundance: NA; CDR3nt: TGTGCCAGCAGCTTAGTCATAGCGGGAGGGCTTAGCACAGATACGCAGTATTTT; CDR3aa: CASSLVIAGGLSTDTQYF
d_gene: NA; j_gene: TRBJ1-1; v_gene: TRBV2; abundance: few; CDR3nt: TGTGCCAGCAGGCCCCCGGGGGACACTGAAGCTTTCTTT; CDR3aa: CASRPPGDTEAFF
d_gene: NA; j_gene: TRBJ1-3; v_gene: TRBV10-2; abundance: NA; CDR3nt: TGCGCCAGCAGTGAAGGGGCAGCCACTGGAAACACCATATATTTT; CDR3aa: CASSEGAATGNTIYF
d_gene: TRBD1; j_gene: TRBJ1-2; v_gene: TRBV7-2; abundance: NA; CDR3nt: TGTGCCAGCAGCTCGGCCGGGACAGGGTGGTACGGCTACACCTTC; CDR3aa: CASSSAGTGWYGYTF
d_gene: TRBD2; j_gene: TRBJ2-2; v_gene: TRBV19; abundance: NA; CDR3nt: TGTGCCAGTAGCCTACTAGCGGCGGTATACGGGGAGCTGTTTTTT; CDR3aa: CASSLLAAVYGELFF
d_gene: NA; j_gene: TRBJ2-7; v_gene: TRBV12-3/TRBV12-4; abundance: NA; CDR3nt: TGTGCCAGCAGTTTTGCCCCGCGGGGCGAGCAGTACTTC; CDR3aa: CASSFAPRGEQYF
d_gene: TRBD2; j_gene: TRBJ2-7; v_gene: TRBV6-5; abundance: NA; CDR3nt: TGTGCCAGCGGAGTTGGCGGGAGTTTCTACGAGCAGTACTTC; CDR3aa: CASGVGGSFYEQYF
d_gene: NA; j_gene: TRBJ2-5; v_gene: TRBV5-6; abundance: NA; CDR3nt: TGTGCCAGCAGCGCCGTTCTAGCAGGCACGTACCAAGAGACCCAGTACTTC; CDR3aa: CASSAVLAGTYQETQYF
d_gene: NA; j_gene: TRBJ1-3; v_gene: TRBV18; abundance: NA; CDR3nt: TGTGCCAGCTCACCTGTAAGGGAGTCTGGAAACACCATATATTTT; CDR3aa: CASSPVRESGNTIYF
d_gene: NA; j_gene: TRBJ1-1; v_gene: TRBV3-1/TRBV3-2; abundance: once; CDR3nt: TGTGCCAGCAGCCAACAGGGTGCCGGGAACACTGAAGCTTTCTTT; CDR3aa: CASSQQGAGNTEAFF
d_gene: TRBD1; j_gene: TRBJ1-1; v_gene: TRBV28; abundance: few; CDR3nt: TGTGCCAGCAGTTTTCGACAGGGGGCGGCGAACACTGAAGCTTTCTTT; CDR3aa: CASSFRQGAANTEAFF
d_gene: TRBD2; j_gene: TRBJ2-1; v_gene: TRBV18; abundance: once; CDR3nt: TGTGCCAGCTCACCACTCAGCGGGAGTGGCAATGAGCAGTTCTTC; CDR3aa: CASSPLSGSGNEQFF